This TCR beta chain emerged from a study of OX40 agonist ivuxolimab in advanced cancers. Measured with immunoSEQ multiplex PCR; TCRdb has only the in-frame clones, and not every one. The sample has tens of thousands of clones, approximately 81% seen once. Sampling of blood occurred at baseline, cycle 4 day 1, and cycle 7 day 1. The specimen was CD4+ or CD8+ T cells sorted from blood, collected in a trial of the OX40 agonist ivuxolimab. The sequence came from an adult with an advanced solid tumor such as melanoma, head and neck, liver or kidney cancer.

Here the CDR3 reads CASSLWGQPQHF. Here the CDR3 DNA reads TGTGCCAGCAGTTTATGGGGTCAGCCCCAGCATTTT. This sequence joins TRBV28 and TRBJ1-5; D gene unclear. V dropped 0 bases and J dropped 6 bases, with 3 bases sitting between them. CDR1 and CDR2 (germline): MDHEN, SYDVKM. This CDR3 contains 12 residues.